The clone carrying this TCR beta chain was seen a few times. These data are taken from a study of T-cell memory formation after mild COVID-19. V lost 6 bases to trimming and J lost 0 bases, with 14 bases between them. The length of the CDR3 is 16 residues. Germline CDR1 reads MNHEY; CDR2 reads SVGAGI. One entry per CDR3 protein, called by TCRdb with MiXCR from the 5' RACE reads. The repertoire holds 400,000 to 500,000 distinct CDR3 sequences, with around 17% as singletons. The J gene is TRBJ1-4, the V gene TRBV6-5, with unresolved D. Sequenced: PBMCs or a T cell subset sorted from them (not recorded which). The sequence was collected from a man aged 18 to 35 who had mild COVID-19 (a few samples of this study predate the infection). Cell type and time point are not known. The CDR3 DNA follows: TGTGCCAGCAGCAATACAGAAGTTGCAACTAATGAAAAACTGTTTTTT. Its translation: CASSNTEVATNEKLFF.